The rows below give T cell receptor beta chains drawn from one sample of a study of blood T cells in healthy people across ages. One entry per CDR3 protein results from TCRdb running MiXCR on the 5' RACE reads. The table has 650,000 to 900,000 distinct CDR3 sequences, about 62% seen once. Input material: blood. These receptors came from a man aged 25-40 years in good health. Each CDR3 is given with its conserved first and last residue. A D gene is named only where the DNA matches it firmly. Only part of the rows carry a size: once, few, many, or a class if the clone is expanded.

J gene	V gene	clone size	D gene	CDR3 protein	CDR3 DNA
TRBJ2-5	TRBV20-1	once	TRBD2	CSARASGAGGLETQYF	TGCAGTGCTAGGGCATCTGGAGCGGGGGGTTTAGAGACCCAGTACTTC
TRBJ1-5	TRBV27	-	-	CASRAIQDNQPQHF	TGTGCCAGCAGGGCCATCCAGGACAATCAGCCCCAGCATTTT
TRBJ2-1	TRBV5-1	few	-	CASSLGKPSYNEQFF	TGCGCCAGCAGCTTAGGTAAACCCTCCTACAATGAGCAGTTCTTC
TRBJ1-2	TRBV29-1	-	-	CSVEEDTYYGYTF	TGCAGCGTTGAAGAGGACACATACTATGGCTACACCTTC
TRBJ2-7	TRBV7-2	once	TRBD1	CASSFHPGQGYEQYF	TGTGCCAGCAGCTTCCACCCGGGACAGGGGTACGAGCAGTACTTC
TRBJ2-3	TRBV28	-	-	CASSSPGLNFDTQYF	TGTGCCAGCAGTTCGCCGGGACTCAACTTTGATACGCAGTATTTT
TRBJ2-7	TRBV10-3	-	TRBD2	CAIRGLDLFYEQYF	TGTGCCATCAGGGGACTAGATTTGTTCTACGAGCAGTACTTC
TRBJ2-1	TRBV28	-	TRBD1	CASSLFYGDRASNEQFF	TGTGCCAGCAGTTTGTTCTATGGGGACAGGGCTTCCAATGAGCAGTTCTTC
TRBJ2-7	TRBV28	-	-	CASTQGAFQGEQYF	TGTGCCAGCACACAGGGAGCATTCCAGGGGGAGCAGTACTTC
TRBJ2-1	TRBV11-3	-	-	CASSPMGGHNEQFF	TGTGCCAGCAGCCCGATGGGCGGACACAATGAGCAGTTCTTC
TRBJ1-2	TRBV7-9	-	-	CASSSPVPRVSGYTF	TGTGCCAGCAGCTCCCCGGTCCCCCGGGTGTCTGGCTACACTTTC
TRBJ2-4	TRBV21-1	few	-	CASSKGIRLPKNIQYF	TGTGCCAGCAGCAAAGGGATACGGCTCCCCAAAAACATTCAGTACTTC
TRBJ2-5	TRBV6-5	-	TRBD1	CASSYLPGQVTETQYF	TGTGCCAGCAGTTACCTTCCCGGACAGGTGACGGAGACCCAGTACTTC
TRBJ2-7	TRBV29-1	-	-	CSAFVSSWEQYF	TGCAGCGCTTTCGTCTCCTCCTGGGAGCAGTACTTC
TRBJ2-1	TRBV9	-	-	CASSPTGGFEQFF	TGTGCCAGCAGCCCCACTGGGGGTTTTGAGCAGTTCTTC
TRBJ1-4	TRBV4-2	-	-	CASSQDRVGEKLFF	TGTGCCAGCAGCCAAGACAGGGTCGGTGAAAAACTGTTTTTT
TRBJ2-7	TRBV5-1	few	-	CASSTSPLYEQYF	TGCGCCAGCAGCACCAGCCCCCTCTACGAGCAGTACTTC
TRBJ2-7	TRBV7-9	few	TRBD2	CASSSGQRGVSEQYF	TGTGCCAGCAGCTCAGGCCAGCGGGGGGTAAGCGAGCAGTACTTC
TRBJ1-2	TRBV7-6	-	-	CASSLGGRGRTGYTF	TGTGCCAGCAGCTTAGGAGGGCGGGGGAGAACTGGCTACACCTTC
TRBJ2-1	TRBV6-1	many	-	CASNPGQAMGQFF	TGTGCCAGCAACCCGGGACAAGCAATGGGGCAGTTCTTC
TRBJ2-7	TRBV20-1	-	-	CSVPVRGSYEQYF	TGCAGTGTCCCCGTCCGGGGCTCCTACGAGCAGTACTTC
TRBJ2-6	TRBV7-9	many	-	CASSLVSSGANVLTF	TGTGCCAGCAGCTTAGTTTCCTCTGGGGCCAACGTCCTGACTTTC
TRBJ2-7	TRBV27	-	-	CASSPARGGTYEQYF	TGTGCCAGCAGCCCCGCCCGCGGGGGCACCTACGAGCAGTACTTC
TRBJ2-3	TRBV4-3	-	-	CASSQGGRLGTDTQYF	TGCGCCAGCAGCCAAGGCGGTCGGCTCGGCACAGATACGCAGTATTTT
TRBJ2-7	TRBV10-3	-	TRBD1	CAIRGTGAIYEQYF	TGTGCCATCAGGGGGACAGGGGCGATCTACGAGCAGTACTTC
TRBJ2-1	TRBV27	few	TRBD1	CASRPPGQGLKLGGIGEQFF	TGTGCCAGCAGACCGCCGGGACAGGGGTTGAAATTGGGCGGAATCGGTGAGCAGTTCTTC
TRBJ2-5	TRBV6-5	-	-	CASSYNREKTQYF	TGTGCCAGCAGTTACAACAGGGAGAAGACCCAGTACTTC
TRBJ2-7	TRBV2	-	-	CASRPATYEQYF	TGTGCCAGCAGGCCAGCGACCTACGAGCAGTACTTC
TRBJ2-1	TRBV2	-	-	CASSLSYNNEQFF	TGTGCCAGCAGTCTGTCCTACAACAATGAGCAGTTCTTC
TRBJ2-7	TRBV12-3/TRBV12-4	once	-	CASSSWGLGYEQYF	TGTGCCAGCAGCTCCTGGGGGTTAGGATACGAGCAGTACTTC
TRBJ2-1	TRBV4-3	-	-	CASSQDRGSQVYYKEQFF	TGCGCCAGCAGCCAAGATCGAGGAAGTCAGGTCTACTACAAGGAGCAGTTCTTC
TRBJ2-4	TRBV9	-	-	CASSPPGGAEEQYF	TGTGCCAGCAGCCCCCCTGGGGGGGCGGAGGAGCAGTACTTC
TRBJ1-2	TRBV6-2/TRBV6-3	-	-	CASSVQDYGYTF	TGTGCCAGCAGCGTACAGGACTATGGCTACACCTTC
TRBJ2-5	TRBV29-1	-	TRBD1	CSASTGGLDTQETQYF	TGCAGCGCCTCGACAGGGGGCCTAGATACCCAAGAGACCCAGTACTTC
TRBJ2-3	TRBV4-2	-	TRBD1	CASSQGDRGTDTQYF	TGTGCCAGCAGCCAGGGGGACAGGGGAACAGATACGCAGTATTTT
TRBJ2-7	TRBV27	-	-	CASSLMGAHEQYF	TGTGCCAGCAGTCTCATGGGAGCTCACGAGCAGTACTTC
TRBJ1-5	TRBV20-1	once	TRBD1	CSAQGAFVKPQHF	TGCAGTGCACAGGGGGCCTTTGTCAAGCCCCAGCATTTT
TRBJ1-1	TRBV7-2	-	TRBD1	CASSSRTGGWGLNTEAFF	TGTGCCAGCAGCTCGAGGACAGGCGGATGGGGTTTGAACACTGAAGCTTTCTTT